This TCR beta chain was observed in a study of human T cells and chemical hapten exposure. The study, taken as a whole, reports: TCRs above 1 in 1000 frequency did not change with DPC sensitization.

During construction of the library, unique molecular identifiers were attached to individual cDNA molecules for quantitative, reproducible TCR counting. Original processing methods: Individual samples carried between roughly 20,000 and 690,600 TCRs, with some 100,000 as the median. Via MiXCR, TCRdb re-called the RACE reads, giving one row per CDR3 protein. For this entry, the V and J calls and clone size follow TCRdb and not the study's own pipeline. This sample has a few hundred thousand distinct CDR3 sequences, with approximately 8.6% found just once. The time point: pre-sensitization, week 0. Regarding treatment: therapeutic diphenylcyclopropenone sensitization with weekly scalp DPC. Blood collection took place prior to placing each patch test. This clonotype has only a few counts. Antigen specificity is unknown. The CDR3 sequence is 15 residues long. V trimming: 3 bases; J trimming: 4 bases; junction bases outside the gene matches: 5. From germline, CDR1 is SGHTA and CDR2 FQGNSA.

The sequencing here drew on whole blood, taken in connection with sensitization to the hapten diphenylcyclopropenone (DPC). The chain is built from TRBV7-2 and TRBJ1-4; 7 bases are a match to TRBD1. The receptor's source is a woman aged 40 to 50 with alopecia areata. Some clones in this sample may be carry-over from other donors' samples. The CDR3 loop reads CASSFQDRINEKLFF. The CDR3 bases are TGTGCCAGCAGCTTCCAGGACAGGATTAATGAAAAACTGTTTTTT.